This T cell receptor (beta chain) derives from a study of identical twins. A universal primer binding site was introduced by template switching. The final cDNA contained unique molecular identifiers. TCRdb itself ran the 5' RACE reads through MiXCR, one entry per CDR3 protein. Of about 530,000 distinct CDR3 sequences listed, about 22% are singletons. About this clonotype itself: The antigen is undetermined.

The length of the CDR3 is 16 residues. V dropped 0 bases and J dropped 7; count of bases not matched to a gene: 4. Germline V CDR1 and CDR2: MGHRA, YSYEKL. The study's findings and limits: Rather than following the same donors, the conclusions depended on cross-sectional statistical analysis.

The same specimen was also included in a second study, on yellow fever vaccine responses in identical twins.

The chain links TRBV4-1 to TRBJ1-6, with 9 bases matching TRBD1. The sample taken for sequencing was CD4+ T cells sorted from blood. The origin of this receptor is a woman under 30 in good health. In DNA, the CDR3 is TGCGCCAGCAGCCAAGACCGGGACAGGGTAAATTCACCCCTCCACTTT. This sequence encodes CASSQDRDRVNSPLHF.